The sample holds many counts of the clone carrying this T cell receptor beta chain. Its specificity is not known. This entry belongs to a study of T cell repertoires in cytomegalovirus infection. Study-wide background: Both CMV infection and a matching HLA type were indicated by public TCR beta signatures.

This CDR3 has 15 amino acids. The germline V gene has CDR1 SEHNR and CDR2 FQNEAQ (reference sequence). V was clipped by 1 base and J by 4 bases, with 13 bases between them. TCRdb recomputed calls from the reads with MiXCR, one row per CDR3 protein. Among hundreds of thousands of distinct CDR3 sequences listed, roughly 6.5% were seen once. General study results and limits: Ex vivo, HLA-C-restricted CMV-specific TCR beta clonotypes prevailed over the rest of the response.

The clonotype was recovered from a human donor in good health (CMV status not recorded). Some clones in this sample may be carry-over from other donors' samples. The chain has TRBV7-9 and TRBJ1-2; D uncertain. Sequenced sample: PBMCs. The CDR3 nucleotides are TGTGCCAGCAGCTTAGAGTCTGGCAGGAGCTATGGCTACACCTTC. Translating gives CASSLESGRSYGYTF.